This record looks at one TCR beta chain sequence and its context. Antigen unknown. Markers CD45RO/CCR7/CD25/CD127/CD95/CD27 served to sort CD4+ naive, central memory, regulatory and stem cell-like memory cells. This sample stems from a study of beta chain features in type 1 diabetes. Overall study context: Cell yields, gender and age were similar in healthy donors and patients. Study-level findings and limits: Patients with type 1 diabetes showed fewer VDJ junction insertions and more deletions. Researchers reported that naive, central memory and Treg TCRB repertoires appeared more similar in patients than in healthy donors.

The entirety of the isolated RNA underwent reverse transcription, so expressed TCRB transcripts were sequenced. Assay: immunoSEQ multiplex PCR; the TCRdb copy retains only in-frame clones and omits some. The data contain 35,000 or so clones, 64% of them singletons. This clonotype was sampled from a woman in her 30s in good health. Material: Tregs from blood.

CDR3 DNA sequence: TGTGCCAGCTCACCCGGGAGCTTTAGCACAGATACGCAGTATTTT. Translated: CASSPGSFSTDTQYF. The chain couples TRBV18 to TRBJ2-3; D is possibly TRBD2 (6 bases). V dropped 3 bases and J dropped 0 bases, with 10 bases sitting between them. The CDR3 is 15 amino acids. Germline CDR1 and CDR2: KGHSH and LQKENI.